One and the same sample provided the 19 T cell receptor beta chains below, sequenced in a study of sequential checkpoint blockade in melanoma. Repertoires were generated with immunoSEQ multiplex PCR, while TCRdb's copy carries only in-frame clones and drops some. The sample consists of 20,000 to 25,000 clones, more than 25% of them appearing once. Described treatment: randomized to nivolumab then ipilimumab (arm A) or the reverse (arm B). The sequencing used tumor tissue (inferred from file names), collected from a patient given nivolumab and ipilimumab in sequence. These receptors all stem from a human donor with melanoma.

This clone was counted between two and nine times. V and J are TRBV28 and TRBJ1-1, with no clear D. The V gene lost 7 bases and the J gene lost 1 base, with 13 bases spanning the gap. There are 14 residues in the CDR3. The germline CDR1 and CDR2 sequences are MDHEN and SYDVKM. The DNA for the CDR3 is TGTGCCAGCACGTTTCCGGGTGGGAACACTGAAGCTTTCTTT. Translating gives CASTFPGGNTEAFF.

CDR3 nucleotide sequence: TGTGCCTGGAGTGCCGACGGCCGCTCCTACGAGCAGTACTTC. Translated, it gives CAWSADGRSYEQYF. This chain links TRBV30 with TRBJ2-7; D remains ambiguous. Germline V lookup: CDR1 GTSNPN, CDR2 SVGIG (reference sequence). V lost 1 base and J 0 bases, leaving 10 bases between the germline ends. CDR3 length equals 14 residues.

The rearrangement uses TRBV30 and TRBJ2-7, with TRBD1 matching over 7 bases. The junction had 7 bases not matched to a gene; V was cut back by 3 bases and J by 2 bases. The CDR3 extends over 14 amino acids. Germline V lookup: CDR1 GTSNPN, CDR2 SVGIG (reference sequence). The CDR3, as DNA: TGTGCCTGGAGCACCGGGACAGACGCCTACGAGCAGTACTTC. This translates into CAWSTGTDAYEQYF.

The chain recombines TRBV11-3 with TRBJ2-7, with D unclear. Germline V gene data show CDR1 as SGHNT and CDR2 as YENEEA. The CDR3 is made up of 15 amino acids. V was trimmed by 4 bases and J by 7 bases, leaving 20 bases between them. The CDR3 bases are TGTGCCAGCAGCTCCGTGTCCGGGCGTGTAGGTGAGCAGTACTTC. As protein: CASSSVSGRVGEQYF.

There are a few counts of this clone. This chain joins TRBV12-5 and TRBJ2-2; 7 bases line up with TRBD2. Germline V gene data show CDR1 as LGHNT and CDR2 as FRNRAP. The CDR3 has 15 residues. CDR3 region: CASTKGTTNTGELFF. The CDR3 region has the DNA TGTGCCAGCACCAAGGGGACTACCAACACCGGGGAGCTGTTTTTT. Variable domain in full (rest from reference TRBV12-5 and TRBJ2-2): DARVTQTPRHKVTEMGQEVTMRCQPILGHNTVFWYRQTMMQGLELLAYFRNRAPLDDSGMPKDRFSAEMPDATLATLKIQPSEPRDSAVYFCASTKGTTNTGELFFGEGSRLTVL.

The J gene is TRBJ1-2, the V gene TRBV11-3; 9 nucleotides agree with TRBD1. The V gene end was trimmed by 3 bases and the J gene end by 2 bases; junction bases not matched to a gene: 4. The CDR3 length is 15 residues. Germline CDR1 reads SGHNT; CDR2 reads YENEEA. CDR3 sequence reads: CASSLGTGWNYGYTF. The CDR3 coding sequence is TGTGCCAGCAGCTTGGGGACAGGGTGGAACTATGGCTACACCTTC.

This clone was seen only a few times. The V call is TRBV30, the J call TRBJ2-5, with 15 bases that match TRBD2. Germline V gives CDR1 GTSNPN, CDR2 SVGIG (reference sequence). The CDR3 runs to 15 residues. V lost 2 bases, J lost 4 bases, and 2 bases stayed unmatched. For the CDR3, the DNA is TGTGCCTGGAGTTTGGGACTAGCGGGAGGAGAGACCCAGTACTTC. Encoded protein: CAWSLGLAGGETQYF.

This clone was seen many times. The junction shows a germline mismatch at one end, possibly a read error. V usage is TRBV6-8 and J usage is TRBJ2-6; TRBD1 might be the D (5 bases). The CDR3 extends over 18 amino acids. The germline gives CDR1 MNHGY, CDR2 SAAAGT. For the CDR3, the DNA is TGTGCCAGCAGATACTCAGGGAAGGGGTACTCTGGGGCCAACGTCCTGACTTTC. The encoded protein is CASRYSGKGYSGANVLTF.

This clone showed up many times. The rearrangement uses TRBV11-3 and TRBJ2-2; D gene unclear. V lost 1 base to trimming and J lost 1 base, with 10 bases between them. The CDR3 extends over 16 amino acids. Per germline, CDR1 SGHNT and CDR2 YENEEA. CDR3 DNA: TGTGCCAGCAGCTTAGTTTCTTCTGGGAACACCGGGGAGCTGTTTTTT. Encoded protein: CASSLVSSGNTGELFF.

The chain uses TRBV25-1 and TRBJ2-1; the D is unclear. From germline, CDR1 is MGHDK and CDR2 SYGVNS. V was shortened by 5 bases and J by 6 bases, with 20 bases between the two germline ends. This CDR3 contains 16 residues. As DNA, the CDR3 is TGTGCCAGCAGTCCCCTAGGCGGTGGAATGGGCAATGAGCAGTTCTTC. This codes for CASSPLGGGMGNEQFF.

This clone occurred a few times. The V gene is TRBV6-8, the J gene TRBJ2-1, with D possibly matching TRBD2 (6 bases). CDR1 and CDR2 from the germline V gene are MNHGY and SAAAGT. This CDR3 comprises 16 residues. V was trimmed by 5 bases and J by 8 bases, leaving 22 bases between them. The CDR3 loop is CASSLDWGGEAHEQFF. CDR3 coding DNA: TGTGCCAGCAGTCTTGATTGGGGCGGGGAGGCACATGAGCAGTTCTTC.

This chain connects TRBV11-3 to TRBJ2-2; TRBD2 matches 9 bases. CDR3 length equals 16 residues. Germline assignment: CDR1 SGHNT and CDR2 YENEEA. V was clipped by 0 bases and J by 5 bases; unmatched bases: 4. The CDR3 nucleotides read TGTGCCAGCAGCTTAGAGACTAGCGGTAAAACCGGGGAGCTGTTTTTT. This gives the protein CASSLETSGKTGELFF.

This clone was observed a few times. V usage is TRBV12-5 and J usage is TRBJ2-2; D is possibly TRBD2 (5 bases). The CDR3 has 16 amino acids. From germline, CDR1 is LGHNT and CDR2 FRNRAP. The CDR3 DNA reads as TGTGCCAGCACCTATTCCCTTAGACGGACTCGGGGGGAGCTGTTTTTT. This codes for CASTYSLRRTRGELFF.

Many counts were recorded for this clone. The chain joins TRBV11-3 to TRBJ1-1; TRBD1 aligns across 7 bases. The germline CDR1 and CDR2 sequences are SGHNT and YENEEA. The CDR3 is 15 residues long. V gave up 1 base and J gave up 3 bases; unmatched junction bases: 5. The CDR3 DNA is TGTGCCAGCAGCTTAGGAACAGGGGCGTACACTGAAGCTTTCTTT. Protein product: CASSLGTGAYTEAFF.

This clone occurred many times. V usage is TRBV11-3 and J usage is TRBJ1-4; no firm D call. The V end lost 5 bases, the J end lost 4 bases, and 14 bases lay between the germline ends. The CDR3 is 15 residues long. Germline lookup yields CDR1 SGHNT and CDR2 YENEEA. CDR3 protein: CASSPEDGYNEKLFF. Here the CDR3 DNA reads TGTGCCAGCAGCCCCGAAGACGGGTATAATGAAAAACTGTTTTTT.

The table lists this clone with a few counts. V and J are TRBV6-8 and TRBJ1-2, with 9 positions matching TRBD1. The CDR3 spans 14 residues. Germline values: CDR1 MNHGY, CDR2 SAAAGT. V was pared by 1 base and J by 8 bases, with 5 bases of the junction left unmatched. The CDR3 is CASSYFGQGKGYTF. The CDR3 DNA reads TGTGCCAGCAGTTACTTCGGACAGGGGAAAGGCTACACCTTC.

This clone has a handful of counts. The J gene is TRBJ2-3, the V gene TRBV6-8; 8 nucleotides align to TRBD2. This CDR3 comprises 15 residues. Trimming cost V 10 bases and J 0 bases; bases outside gene matches: 9. Germline-derived CDR1 and CDR2 are MNHGY and SAAAGT. The CDR3 DNA reads as TGTGCCATCGGTTGGAGCGGGGGCAGCACAGATACGCAGTATTTT. This sequence encodes CAIGWSGGSTDTQYF.

This chain links TRBV9 with TRBJ2-7; 8 nucleotides agree with TRBD1. CDR3 length equals 15 residues. Germline lookup yields CDR1 SGDLS and CDR2 YYNGEE. The J segment lost 7 bases and the V segment lost 3 bases, leaving 12 bases of the junction unmatched. CDR3 nucleotide sequence: TGTGCCAGCAGCGAATCAGGGGGCCCCATCGGGGAGCAGTACTTC. This gives the protein CASSESGGPIGEQYF.

The chain carries TRBV18 and TRBJ2-7, with 7 bases fitting TRBD1. The CDR3 loop spans 15 amino acids. Unmatched junction bases numbered 10, after V lost 6 bases and J lost 2 bases. CDR1 and CDR2 (germline): KGHSH, LQKENI. CDR3 loop: CASSQGTALAYEQYF. As DNA, the CDR3 is TGTGCCAGCTCCCAGGGGACAGCCCTTGCCTACGAGCAGTACTTC.